Below are 3 T cell receptor beta chains sequenced from a single sample in a study of blood T cell repertoires in COVID-19 (TCRdb year 2020). Libraries came from the immunoSEQ multiplex PCR assay. The table was pulled from immuneACCESS by TCRdb, which kept in-frame rearrangements only. Such tables lose some clones; where checked, under half of the loss comes from unresolved V genes, and the rest has no known cause. The sample data list more than 100,000 clones, and approximately 88% of these were observed just once. The ten largest clonotypes hold 2% to 2.5% of the sample. Sequencing input: peripheral blood. These receptors all stem from a man between 65 and 85 years old with active COVID-19.

The chain recombines TRBV7-3 with TRBJ2-3; 7 bases are shared with TRBD2. After removal of 0 bases from V and 5 bases from J, the junction contained 2 bases not matched to a gene. Germline V gene lookup returns CDR1 SGHTA and CDR2 FQGTGA. The CDR3 has 14 residues. CDR3: CASSLTGGQDTQYF. The CDR3 nucleotides read TGTGCCAGCAGCTTAACGGGAGGGCAAGATACGCAGTATTTT.

This clone rates as medium-sized (0.01 to 0.1%). This chain joins TRBV28 and TRBJ2-7, with D possibly TRBD1 on 6 matching bases. The length of the CDR3 is 12 residues. Looked up from germline, CDR1 is MDHEN and CDR2 is SYDVKM. The germline V and J ends were trimmed by 6 bases and 3 bases, with 9 bases remaining between them. The CDR3 loop reads CASSPDSYEQYF. The CDR3, as DNA: TGTGCCAGCAGCCCGGACAGCTACGAGCAGTACTTC.

The chain carries TRBV9 and TRBJ2-1, with 10 positions matching TRBD2. The CDR3 spans 16 residues. The trim removed 2 bases at V and 10 bases at J, leaving 12 bases unmatched. The germline V gene has CDR1 SGDLS and CDR2 YYNGEE. CDR3 DNA sequence: TGTGCCAGCAGCGTTACCGGGACTAGCGTATTTGACGAGCAGTTCTTC. This gives the protein CASSVTGTSVFDEQFF.